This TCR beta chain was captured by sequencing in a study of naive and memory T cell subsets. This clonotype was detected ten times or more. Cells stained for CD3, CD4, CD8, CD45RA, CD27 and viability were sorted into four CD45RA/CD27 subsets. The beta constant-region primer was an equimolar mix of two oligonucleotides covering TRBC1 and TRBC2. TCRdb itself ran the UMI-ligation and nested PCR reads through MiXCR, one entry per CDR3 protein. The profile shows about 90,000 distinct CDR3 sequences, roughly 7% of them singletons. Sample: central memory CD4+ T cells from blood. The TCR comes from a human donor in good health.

The CDR3 sequence: CASSRNRKADTQYF. Here the CDR3 DNA reads TGCGCCAGCAGCCGAAATAGGAAGGCAGATACGCAGTATTTT. V and J are TRBV4-3 and TRBJ2-3; D is uncertain. Germline V CDR1 and CDR2: LGHNA, YSLEER. V lost 4 bases, J lost 4 bases, and 12 bases lay in between. CDR3 length equals 14 residues.